A single sample is the source of the 2 T cell receptor beta chains below, sequenced in a study of cytomegalovirus exposure and HLA in healthy donors. PCR primers comprised 60 Vbeta and 13 Jbeta primers. Profiling relied on immunoSEQ multiplex PCR, and the TCRdb table lists in-frame clones only, not all of them. This sample has about 150,000 clones, with approximately 70% found just once. Sequencing was done on a sample of PBMCs. All receptors derive from a woman between 55 and 75 years old in good health and CMV-seropositive.

This clone was counted only a few times. V is TRBV27 and J is TRBJ2-1; TRBD1 matches at 7 bases. Germline V CDR1 and CDR2: MNHEY, SMNVEV (reference sequence). J was trimmed by 3 bases and V by 5 bases; bases with no gene match: 4. The CDR3 has 14 amino acids. Here the CDR3 reads CASSRQGVYNEQFF. The CDR3 DNA is TGTGCCAGCAGTCGACAGGGAGTCTACAATGAGCAGTTCTTC.

In this sample, this clone turned up a few times. J is TRBJ2-1 and V is TRBV30; D possibly corresponds to TRBD2 (7 bases). The CDR3 contains 14 residues. V lost 5 bases to trimming and J lost 5 bases, with 16 bases between them. Germline V gives CDR1 GTSNPN, CDR2 SVGIG (reference sequence). The CDR3 DNA follows: TGTGCCTGGGAGGGGGGGAGGTGGCACAATGAGCAGTTCTTC. Translating it yields CAWEGGRWHNEQFF. Based on the CDR3 plus reference TRBV30 and TRBJ2-1, the full variable domain is SQTIHQWPATLVQPVGSPLSLECTVEGTSNPNLYWYRQAAGRGLQLLFYSVGIGQISSEVPQNLSASRPQDRQFILSSKKLLLSDSGFYLCAWEGGRWHNEQFFGPGTRLTVL.